This T cell receptor beta chain originates from a study of cytomegalovirus exposure and HLA in healthy donors. Study-wide points: The study listed 150 to 200 cytomegalovirus-associated TCR beta chains. Reports described diagnosis of cytomegalovirus status by the classifier as highly specific and sensitive.

From the approximately 120-subject validation cohort, which was separate from the roughly 710-subject first cohort, the donors were drawn. Concerning this clone: Its antigen is undetermined.

Assay: immunoSEQ multiplex PCR; the TCRdb copy retains only in-frame clones and omits some. The repertoire has approximately 170,000 clones, 85% of them found once; the top ten carry about a sixth. This CDR3 has 15 residues. J lost 2 bases, V lost 3 bases, and 4 bases had no gene match. The germline CDR1 and CDR2 sequences are MNHEY and SMNVEV (reference sequence). The rearrangement joins TRBV27 to TRBJ2-7; 10 nucleotides align to TRBD2. The TCR was taken from a man aged 18-30 years in good health and CMV-seropositive. Sequencing was carried out using PBMCs. The CDR3 sequence: CASSFMSGGAYEQYF. For the CDR3, the DNA is TGTGCCAGCAGTTTTATGAGCGGGGGGGCCTACGAGCAGTACTTC.